This T cell receptor beta chain was obtained from a study of shared clonotypes between healthy human individuals. Trimming at V came to 4 bases and at J to 4 bases, leaving 12 bases not matched to a gene. From germline, CDR1 is SGHRS and CDR2 YFSETQ. The length of the CDR3 is 17 residues. Using immunoSEQ multiplex PCR, the repertoire was profiled, and TCRdb retains in-frame clones only, with some absent. The table has fewer than 2.5 million clones, 93% seen once. The chain recombines TRBV5-1 with TRBJ2-5, with 11 bases identical to TRBD1. The TCR was taken from a man between 18 and 29 years old in good health. Some clones in this sample may be carry-over from other donors' samples. Sequencing was done on a sample of naive CD4+ T cells from PBMCs. The sample's subset: CD45RA+ positively selected. DNA for the CDR3: TGCGCCAGCAGCGTGTCTGGACAGGGGGCGCGGGGAGAGACCCAGTACTTC. Translation gives CASSVSGQGARGETQYF.